This is a list of T cell receptor beta chains from one sample in a study of T cell responses to AZD1222 COVID-19 vaccine. Sequencing used immunoSEQ multiplex PCR; TCRdb keeps in-frame clones, though not all of them. The profile shows about 140,000 clones, 75% to 95% of them singletons. Sequences were derived from peripheral blood, sampled 28 days after the second dose of the MenACWY control vaccine. The receptors derive from an adult who received the MenACWY meningococcal vaccine as a control. The CDR3 runs from the conserved cysteine through the conserved F or W. Fields, in order: D gene, V gene, J gene, clone size, CDR3 protein, CDR3 DNA. D genes are given only for firm matches. Clone size is not always given. Where it is, it says once, few, many or a class for expanded clones.

d_call: -; v_call: TRBV2; j_call: TRBJ1-2; clone_size: -; cdr3_aa: CASSPGGGTRYGYTF; cdr3_nt: TGTGCCAGCAGTCCCGGGGGGGGAACGAGATATGGCTACACCTTC
d_call: TRBD2; v_call: TRBV18; j_call: TRBJ2-5; clone_size: -; cdr3_aa: CASSMGLAGVRETQYF; cdr3_nt: TGTGCCAGCTCAATGGGACTAGCGGGAGTCCGGGAGACCCAGTACTTC
d_call: -; v_call: TRBV5-4; j_call: TRBJ1-1; clone_size: -; cdr3_aa: CASSYGMAGTEAFF; cdr3_nt: TGTGCCAGCAGCTATGGGATGGCAGGGACTGAAGCTTTCTTT
d_call: -; v_call: TRBV5-1; j_call: TRBJ2-3; clone_size: once; cdr3_aa: CASSFQSDTQYF; cdr3_nt: TGCGCCAGCAGCTTTCAGTCAGATACGCAGTATTTT
d_call: -; v_call: TRBV12-3/TRBV12-4; j_call: TRBJ1-5; clone_size: -; cdr3_aa: CASSLMNQPQHF; cdr3_nt: TGTGCCAGCAGCCTGATGAATCAGCCCCAGCATTTT
d_call: -; v_call: TRBV7-9; j_call: TRBJ2-5; clone_size: -; cdr3_aa: CASSLSRGGGTQYF; cdr3_nt: TGTGCCAGCAGCTTAAGCAGGGGAGGAGGGACCCAGTACTTC
d_call: -; v_call: TRBV7-2; j_call: TRBJ2-7; clone_size: once; cdr3_aa: CASSLVVWGNYEQYF; cdr3_nt: TGTGCCAGCAGCTTAGTGGTTTGGGGGAACTACGAGCAGTACTTC
d_call: TRBD1; v_call: TRBV5-6; j_call: TRBJ1-5; clone_size: -; cdr3_aa: CASSLWDRGKQPQHF; cdr3_nt: TGTGCCAGCAGCTTGTGGGACAGGGGGAAACAGCCCCAGCATTTT
d_call: -; v_call: TRBV21-1; j_call: TRBJ2-7; clone_size: -; cdr3_aa: CASSKAGQGGSYEQYF; cdr3_nt: TGTGCCAGCAGCAAAGCGGGACAGGGGGGATCGTACGAGCAGTACTTC
d_call: -; v_call: TRBV24-1; j_call: TRBJ1-2; clone_size: -; cdr3_aa: CATSDPGRYGYTF; cdr3_nt: TGTGCCACCAGTGATCCAGGGCGCTATGGCTACACCTTC
d_call: -; v_call: TRBV7-2; j_call: TRBJ1-5; clone_size: -; cdr3_aa: CASSLGRLSDQPQHF; cdr3_nt: TGTGCCAGCAGCTTGGGACGGCTGAGCGATCAGCCCCAGCATTTT
d_call: TRBD1; v_call: TRBV9; j_call: TRBJ2-2; clone_size: -; cdr3_aa: CASSLITTGGFNTGELFF; cdr3_nt: TGTGCCAGCAGCCTCATTACTACAGGGGGATTCAACACCGGGGAGCTGTTTTTT
d_call: -; v_call: TRBV23-1; j_call: TRBJ2-3; clone_size: -; cdr3_aa: CASRTDGVVATDTQYF; cdr3_nt: TGCGCCAGCAGGACCGACGGGGTAGTGGCGACAGATACGCAGTATTTT
d_call: -; v_call: TRBV6-4; j_call: TRBJ2-3; clone_size: -; cdr3_aa: CASSEQGPYPQYF; cdr3_nt: TGTGCCAGCAGTGAACAGGGACCCTATCCGCAGTATTTT
d_call: TRBD2; v_call: TRBV7-2; j_call: TRBJ2-7; clone_size: -; cdr3_aa: CASSLAGLAGGLDEQYF; cdr3_nt: TGTGCCAGCAGCTTAGCGGGGCTAGCGGGGGGGCTCGACGAGCAGTACTTC
d_call: TRBD2; v_call: TRBV28; j_call: TRBJ2-1; clone_size: -; cdr3_aa: CASSYPASGRASYNEQFF; cdr3_nt: TGTGCCAGCAGTTACCCGGCTAGCGGGAGGGCCAGCTACAATGAGCAGTTCTTC
d_call: -; v_call: TRBV6-6; j_call: TRBJ2-2; clone_size: -; cdr3_aa: CASSYVAGTRAGELFF; cdr3_nt: TGTGCCAGCAGTTACGTTGCGGGGACGAGGGCCGGGGAGCTGTTTTTT
d_call: -; v_call: TRBV6-2/TRBV6-3; j_call: TRBJ1-4; clone_size: -; cdr3_aa: CASSDVSTVEKLFF; cdr3_nt: TGTGCCAGCAGCGACGTTTCGACAGTTGAAAAACTGTTTTTT
d_call: -; v_call: TRBV18; j_call: TRBJ2-1; clone_size: few; cdr3_aa: CASSPSGGGSYNEQFF; cdr3_nt: TGTGCCAGCTCACCATCTGGGGGAGGCTCCTACAATGAGCAGTTCTTC
d_call: -; v_call: TRBV4-1; j_call: TRBJ2-2; clone_size: -; cdr3_aa: CASSQEGTKNTGELFF; cdr3_nt: TGCGCCAGCAGCCAAGAGGGGACCAAGAACACCGGGGAGCTGTTTTTT
d_call: -; v_call: TRBV15; j_call: TRBJ2-7; clone_size: -; cdr3_aa: CATSRGTYSYEQYF; cdr3_nt: TGTGCCACCAGCAGAGGGACCTACTCCTACGAGCAGTACTTC
d_call: -; v_call: TRBV29-1; j_call: TRBJ1-2; clone_size: -; cdr3_aa: CSVGDAGYGYTF; cdr3_nt: TGCAGCGTGGGGGACGCCGGATATGGCTACACCTTC
d_call: TRBD2; v_call: TRBV11-2; j_call: TRBJ2-1; clone_size: -; cdr3_aa: CASSPGLAGGQTYNEQFF; cdr3_nt: TGTGCCAGCAGCCCCGGACTAGCGGGAGGGCAGACCTACAATGAGCAGTTCTTC
d_call: -; v_call: TRBV30; j_call: TRBJ2-2; clone_size: -; cdr3_aa: CAWSVLDTDTGELFF; cdr3_nt: TGTGCCTGGAGTGTACTCGACACCGACACCGGGGAGCTGTTTTTT
d_call: TRBD2; v_call: TRBV29-1; j_call: TRBJ2-7; clone_size: -; cdr3_aa: CSVERLAGGGEQYF; cdr3_nt: TGCAGCGTTGAAAGACTAGCGGGAGGTGGGGAGCAGTACTTC
d_call: -; v_call: TRBV27; j_call: TRBJ1-1; clone_size: once; cdr3_aa: CASSFGGRNTEAFF; cdr3_nt: TGTGCCAGCAGTTTTGGGGGGCGCAACACTGAAGCTTTCTTT
d_call: -; v_call: TRBV16; j_call: TRBJ1-1; clone_size: -; cdr3_aa: CASSPSPRNTEAFF; cdr3_nt: TGTGCCAGCAGCCCCTCCCCAAGGAACACTGAAGCTTTCTTT
d_call: TRBD2; v_call: TRBV3-1/TRBV3-2; j_call: TRBJ2-3; clone_size: -; cdr3_aa: CASTTGLADTDTQYF; cdr3_nt: TGTGCCAGCACCACGGGACTAGCGGACACAGATACGCAGTATTTT
d_call: -; v_call: TRBV24-1; j_call: TRBJ2-1; clone_size: -; cdr3_aa: CATSPIGGDNEQFF; cdr3_nt: TGTGCCACCAGCCCCATCGGGGGCGACAATGAGCAGTTCTTC
d_call: -; v_call: TRBV7-9; j_call: TRBJ1-2; clone_size: -; cdr3_aa: CASSLGPGDGYTF; cdr3_nt: TGTGCCAGCAGCTTAGGGCCAGGGGACGGCTACACCTTC
d_call: TRBD1; v_call: TRBV4-3; j_call: TRBJ1-2; clone_size: few; cdr3_aa: CASSHRTGGTYGYTF; cdr3_nt: TGCGCCAGCAGCCACCGAACAGGGGGCACCTATGGCTACACCTTC
d_call: -; v_call: TRBV5-4; j_call: TRBJ1-1; clone_size: once; cdr3_aa: CASSLGARRNTEAFF; cdr3_nt: TGTGCCAGCAGCTTGGGGGCTCGCCGGAACACTGAAGCTTTCTTT
d_call: -; v_call: TRBV9; j_call: TRBJ2-3; clone_size: -; cdr3_aa: CASTGETTDTQYF; cdr3_nt: TGTGCCAGCACCGGAGAAACCACAGATACGCAGTATTTT
d_call: -; v_call: TRBV7-8; j_call: TRBJ2-1; clone_size: -; cdr3_aa: CASSLAGVHNEQFF; cdr3_nt: TGTGCCAGCAGCTTAGCTGGGGTACACAATGAGCAGTTCTTC
d_call: -; v_call: TRBV5-1; j_call: TRBJ1-1; clone_size: -; cdr3_aa: CASSLAATPSTEAFF; cdr3_nt: TGCGCCAGCAGCTTGGCAGCGACGCCCTCCACTGAAGCTTTCTTT
d_call: TRBD1; v_call: TRBV28; j_call: TRBJ2-1; clone_size: -; cdr3_aa: CASSLLTGHNEQFF; cdr3_nt: TGTGCCAGCAGTTTATTGACAGGGCACAATGAGCAGTTCTTC
d_call: -; v_call: TRBV5-1; j_call: TRBJ1-2; clone_size: -; cdr3_aa: CASSLEGGNYGYTF; cdr3_nt: TGCGCCAGCAGCTTGGAAGGTGGGAACTATGGCTACACCTTC
d_call: -; v_call: TRBV18; j_call: TRBJ2-1; clone_size: -; cdr3_aa: CASSPTDSNEQFF; cdr3_nt: TGTGCCAGCTCACCGACAGATTCCAATGAGCAGTTCTTC
d_call: TRBD2; v_call: TRBV7-2; j_call: TRBJ2-7; clone_size: -; cdr3_aa: CASSLASGALSYEQYF; cdr3_nt: TGTGCCAGCAGCTTAGCCAGCGGGGCCCTCTCCTACGAGCAGTACTTC
d_call: TRBD1; v_call: TRBV9; j_call: TRBJ2-3; clone_size: once; cdr3_aa: CASSVTGSTDTQYF; cdr3_nt: TGTGCCAGCAGCGTGACAGGGAGCACAGATACGCAGTATTTT
d_call: TRBD1; v_call: TRBV5-8; j_call: TRBJ1-1; clone_size: once; cdr3_aa: CASSKDRVWTEAFF; cdr3_nt: TGTGCCAGCAGCAAGGACAGGGTGTGGACTGAAGCTTTCTTT
d_call: -; v_call: TRBV28; j_call: TRBJ1-5; clone_size: -; cdr3_aa: CASSSQGLDNQPQHF; cdr3_nt: TGTGCCAGCAGTTCGCAGGGGCTTGACAATCAGCCCCAGCATTTT
d_call: -; v_call: TRBV6-2/TRBV6-3; j_call: TRBJ2-7; clone_size: -; cdr3_aa: CASSNLATYEQYF; cdr3_nt: TGTGCCAGCAGCAACCTAGCAACCTACGAGCAGTACTTC
d_call: -; v_call: TRBV28; j_call: TRBJ1-2; clone_size: -; cdr3_aa: CASSLSANYGYTF; cdr3_nt: TGTGCCAGCAGTTTATCAGCTAACTATGGCTACACCTTC
d_call: -; v_call: TRBV19; j_call: TRBJ1-1; clone_size: -; cdr3_aa: CASSAQGGTEAFF; cdr3_nt: TGTGCCAGTAGCGCTCAGGGAGGCACTGAAGCTTTCTTT
d_call: TRBD2; v_call: TRBV5-6; j_call: TRBJ2-5; clone_size: -; cdr3_aa: CASSSGSGTSPLAQYF; cdr3_nt: TGTGCCAGCAGCTCCGGCAGTGGGACTAGCCCCCTTGCCCAGTACTTC
d_call: TRBD1; v_call: TRBV7-2; j_call: TRBJ2-1; clone_size: -; cdr3_aa: CASSSLGAGGREQFF; cdr3_nt: TGTGCCAGCAGCTCCCTGGGGGCAGGGGGCCGGGAGCAGTTCTTC
d_call: -; v_call: TRBV3-1/TRBV3-2; j_call: TRBJ2-2; clone_size: -; cdr3_aa: CASSQQGSNTGELFF; cdr3_nt: TGTGCCAGCAGCCAACAGGGTTCGAACACCGGGGAGCTGTTTTTT
d_call: -; v_call: TRBV7-2; j_call: TRBJ1-1; clone_size: -; cdr3_aa: CASSKDTLEGTEAFF; cdr3_nt: TGTGCCAGCAGCAAGGACACCCTCGAGGGGACTGAAGCTTTCTTT
d_call: -; v_call: TRBV9; j_call: TRBJ2-7; clone_size: many; cdr3_aa: CASSPDGSYEQYF; cdr3_nt: TGTGCCAGCAGCCCCGACGGCTCCTACGAGCAGTACTTC
d_call: -; v_call: TRBV7-8; j_call: TRBJ2-5; clone_size: -; cdr3_aa: CASSTPPGENNQETQYF; cdr3_nt: TGTGCCAGCAGCACGCCCCCCGGGGAGAATAACCAAGAGACCCAGTACTTC
d_call: TRBD1; v_call: TRBV5-1; j_call: TRBJ1-1; clone_size: -; cdr3_aa: CASSLGRDRDSRRTEAFF; cdr3_nt: TGCGCCAGCAGCTTGGGCCGGGACAGGGATTCTCGTAGGACTGAAGCTTTCTTT
d_call: TRBD1; v_call: TRBV23-1; j_call: TRBJ1-2; clone_size: -; cdr3_aa: CASRPDRNYGYTF; cdr3_nt: TGCGCCAGCAGACCGGACAGGAACTATGGCTACACCTTC